This record concerns one T cell receptor beta chain sequence. The antigen is unknown. Per the germline V gene, CDR1 is SGHNT and CDR2 is YENEEA. The CDR3 runs 13 residues. V was clipped by 5 bases and J by 5 bases, with 11 bases between them. The sample originates from a study of OX40 agonist ivuxolimab in advanced cancers. Turning to the study itself: Checkpoint inhibitors had been given previously to roughly 40% of patients.

The study, taken as a whole, reports: Clonal expansion from baseline to week 6 occurred in both CD4+ and CD8+ T cells. Patients with a partial response at 0.1-3.0 mg/kg had among the lowest clonal expansion. In the expanded peripheral T cells, antigen specificity was never determined.

The protocol was immunoSEQ multiplex PCR, while the TCRdb copy is restricted to in-frame clones and leaves out a portion. There are about 24,000 clones in the sample; around two thirds occur only once, and around 18% lies in the top ten. This receptor was taken from an adult with an advanced solid tumor such as melanoma, head and neck, liver or kidney cancer. V is TRBV11-3 and J is TRBJ2-3; D perhaps matches TRBD2 (5 bases). The sequencing here drew on CD4+ or CD8+ T cells sorted from blood, taken in a trial of the OX40 agonist ivuxolimab. The chain's CDR3 is CASSGRTEDTQYF. The CDR3 DNA reads TGTGCCAGCAGCGGGCGGACTGAAGATACGCAGTATTTT.